The 20 T cell receptor beta chains in this list originate from one sample, sequenced in a study of blood T cell repertoires in COVID-19. Clones were read by immunoSEQ multiplex PCR, and TCRdb kept only the in-frame ones, dropping some. The sample has a few hundred thousand clones; more than 70% are singletons. Sequenced material: PBMCs or T cells enriched from blood (not recorded which). These receptors all come from a man aged 25 to 45 who had recovered from COVID-19.

This clone was picked up a small number of times. The V gene is TRBV5-1, the J gene TRBJ2-1; 10 bases match TRBD2. Germline V lookup: CDR1 SGHRS, CDR2 YFSETQ. With V trimmed by 4 bases and J by 0 bases, 4 bases remained unmatched. The CDR3 extends over 16 amino acids. This chain's CDR3 is CASSPSGGDSYNEQFF. The CDR3 coding sequence is TGCGCCAGCAGCCCAAGCGGGGGGGACTCCTACAATGAGCAGTTCTTC.

Comment on this clone: The CDR3 end shows no conserved phenylalanine or tryptophan, and so a read error is likely. The DNA is omitted, as the CDR3 cannot be located on it reliably, and the CDR3 follows TCRdb's listing. The chain has TRBV2 and TRBJ1-2; TRBD1, the D gene given by the table, was not confirmed from the DNA. Germline V gene data show CDR1 as SNHLY and CDR2 as FYNNEI. Including both end residues, the CDR3 is 11 amino acids long. The CDR3 sequence is CASRPSGEGSC.

CDR3 DNA: TGTGCCAGCAGCCGAGGGACAGGGAATAGGAGCTACACCTTC. It yields the protein CASSRGTGNRSYTF. The chain carries TRBV3-1 (or the pseudogene TRBV3-2) and TRBJ1-2; 9 positions agree with TRBD1. From germline, CDR1 is LGHDT and CDR2 YNNKEL (reference sequence). The J segment lost 9 bases and the V segment lost 4 bases, leaving 9 bases of the junction unmatched. The CDR3 contains 14 residues.

This clone was detected once. The chain employs TRBV27 and TRBJ1-1, with D perhaps matching TRBD1 (5 bases). The germline CDR1 and CDR2 sequences are MNHEY and SMNVEV (reference sequence). Trimming removed 6 bases from V and 1 base from J, with 15 bases in between. CDR3 length: 15 amino acids. Here the CDR3 reads CASRPWDFGNTEAFF. The CDR3 DNA reads as TGTGCCAGCAGGCCCTGGGACTTCGGGAACACTGAAGCTTTCTTT.

The V and J genes are TRBV19 and TRBJ1-6, with a weak D call TRBD1 (6 bases). From germline, CDR1 is LNHDA and CDR2 SQIVND (reference sequence). The CDR3 has 13 residues. V was trimmed by 10 bases and J by 6 bases, leaving 13 bases between them. CDR3 in amino acids: CATGQSGNSPLHF. The CDR3, as DNA: TGTGCCACAGGACAGAGCGGTAATTCACCCCTCCACTTT.

This chain connects TRBV4-2 to TRBJ1-3, with D maybe TRBD1 (5 bases). This CDR3 comprises 15 residues. The germline CDR1 and CDR2 sequences are LGHNA and YNFKEQ. Between the trimmed V and J ends, which lost 2 bases and 3 bases, there was a span of 11 bases. For the CDR3, the DNA is TGTGCCAGCAGCCAAATCAGGACAAGTGGAAACACCATATATTTT. Residues: CASSQIRTSGNTIYF.

This clone has a single count. CDR3 in amino acids: CASSPGLAGNNEQFF. Written as DNA, the CDR3 is TGTGCCAGCAGCCCGGGACTAGCGGGGAACAATGAGCAGTTCTTC. This chain joins TRBV5-4 and TRBJ2-1; 13 bases align to TRBD2. Germline trimming cut 4 bases from V and 5 bases from J; bases unmatched to any gene: 3. This CDR3 comprises 15 residues. Germline CDR1 and CDR2: SGHNT and YYREEE (reference sequence).

The gene calls are TRBV7-9 and TRBJ1-6; weak D call: TRBD1 (5 bases). Per the germline V gene, CDR1 is SEHNR and CDR2 is FQNEAQ (reference sequence). V lost 2 bases, J lost 7 bases, and 12 bases lay in between. The CDR3 is 15 residues long. Here the CDR3 DNA reads TGTGCCAGCAGCTTACAACAGGTTAGGAATTCACCCCTCCACTTT. It yields the protein CASSLQQVRNSPLHF. The full variable domain, completed using reference TRBV7-9 and TRBJ1-6, is DTGVSQNPRHKITKRGQNVTFRCDPISEHNRLYWYRQTLGQGPEFLTYFQNEAQLEKSRLLSDRFSAERPKGSFSTLEIQRTEQGDSAMYLCASSLQQVRNSPLHFGNGTRLTVT.

The chain combines TRBV15 with TRBJ1-6; D uncertain. Germline assignment: CDR1 LNHNV and CDR2 YYDKDF (reference sequence). The CDR3 runs to 16 residues. V was shortened by 4 bases and J by 4 bases, with 14 bases between the two germline ends. The CDR3 nucleotides are TGTGCCACCAGCATAGGTCATGGCAGGTATAATTCACCCCTCCACTTT. This encodes CATSIGHGRYNSPLHF.

This sequence joins TRBV29-1 and TRBJ2-7; D is ambiguous. V dropped 6 bases and J dropped 1 base, with 7 bases sitting between them. The CDR3 has 11 amino acids. CDR1 SQVTM and CDR2 ANQGSEA come from the germline V gene. CDR3 loop: CSVRNSYEQYF. The DNA for the CDR3 is TGCAGCGTGAGAAATTCCTACGAGCAGTACTTC.

The chain is built from TRBV4-1 and TRBJ1-4; 8 positions agree with TRBD1. This CDR3 region has 16 residues. Looked up from germline, CDR1 is MGHRA and CDR2 is YSYEKL. The V segment lost 2 bases and the J segment 6 bases; nucleotides outside the gene matches: 8. As DNA, the CDR3 is TGCGCCAGCAGCCAACATCTGGACAGGGCGGATGAAAAACTGTTTTTT. Its protein is CASSQHLDRADEKLFF.

CDR3 bases: TGTGCCAGTTTCACAGGGATGGAAGCTTTCTTT. Protein: CASFTGMEAFF. The chain employs TRBV19 and TRBJ1-1, with TRBD1 as a possible D gene (6 bases). V was pared by 8 bases and J by 8 bases, with 12 bases between. The germline CDR1 and CDR2 sequences are LNHDA and SQIVND (reference sequence). The CDR3 runs 11 residues.

The rearrangement joins TRBV6-5 to TRBJ1-5, with D maybe TRBD1 (6 bases). CDR3 length: 16 amino acids. Germline values: CDR1 MNHEY, CDR2 SVGAGI. Trimming removed 4 bases at V and 0 bases at J, with 13 bases between. CDR3 sequence: CASSFGQRNSNQPQHF. The DNA for the CDR3 is TGTGCCAGCAGTTTCGGACAGAGAAATAGCAATCAGCCCCAGCATTTT.

This clone was found once. V is TRBV18 and J is TRBJ1-6; 9 bases are a match to TRBD1. The V gene end was trimmed by 4 bases and the J gene end by 7 bases; junction bases not matched to a gene: 17. Germline values: CDR1 KGHSH, CDR2 LQKENI. The CDR3 has 19 amino acids. CDR3 loop: CASSRRDRESYGRNSPLHF. CDR3 coding DNA: TGTGCCAGCTCACGCCGGGACAGGGAATCCTACGGGCGAAATTCACCCCTCCACTTT.

The chain couples TRBV11-2 to TRBJ1-6, with 8 bases lining up with TRBD1. The V gene end was trimmed by 2 bases and the J gene end by 14 bases; junction bases not matched to a gene: 14. Germline CDR1 is SGHAT and CDR2 is FQNNGV. The CDR3 extends over 16 amino acids. This CDR3 reads CASSLIFGQGEPTLHF. In nucleotides, the CDR3 is TGTGCCAGCAGCTTAATATTCGGACAGGGCGAACCTACCCTCCACTTT.

V usage is TRBV27 and J usage is TRBJ2-7; 10 bases are a match to TRBD1. CDR3 length: 16 residues. The germline gives CDR1 MNHEY, CDR2 SMNVEV (reference sequence). The ends lost 4 bases at V and 5 bases at J; junction bases unmatched: 11. The CDR3 region has the DNA TGTGCCAGCAGTTCCCCCGGGACAGGGGCCTTGGACGAGCAGTACTTC. It specifies CASSSPGTGALDEQYF.

This chain connects TRBV19 to TRBJ1-1; D remains unclear. The V and J ends lost 6 bases and 4 bases respectively, with 15 bases between them. The CDR3 spans 14 residues. Germline-derived CDR1 and CDR2 are LNHDA and SQIVND (reference sequence). The CDR3 DNA reads as TGTGCCAGTAGCGCCCCGGGAACGATCACTGAAGCTTTCTTT. Protein product: CASSAPGTITEAFF. The variable domain in full, with the rest retrieved from reference TRBV19 and TRBJ1-1, is DGGITQSPKYLFRKEGQNVTLSCEQNLNHDAMYWYRQDPGQGLRLIYYSQIVNDFQKGDIAEGYSVSREKKESFPLTVTSAQKNPTAFYLCASSAPGTITEAFFGQGTRLTVV.

The chain carries TRBV19 and TRBJ1-4; tentatively, D is TRBD1 (5 bases). CDR3 length equals 14 residues. Germline V CDR1 and CDR2: LNHDA, SQIVND (reference sequence). V lost 0 bases, J lost 5 bases, and 7 bases lay in between. The CDR3: CASSIEGPNEKLFF. The CDR3 DNA reads as TGTGCCAGTAGTATAGAGGGGCCGAATGAAAAACTGTTTTTT.

The CDR3 here is CASRAGFNEQFF. Here the CDR3 DNA reads TGTGCCAGCAGAGCAGGATTCAATGAGCAGTTCTTC. The J gene is TRBJ2-1, the V gene TRBV7-2; no clear D. V was clipped by 6 bases and J by 6 bases, with 9 bases between them. Germline loops: CDR1 SGHTA, CDR2 FQGNSA. The CDR3 has 12 amino acids. Together with reference TRBV7-2 and TRBJ2-1, the CDR3 gives the full variable domain: GAGVSQSPSNKVTEKGKDVELRCDPISGHTALYWYRQSLGQGLEFLIYFQGNSAPDKSGLPSDRFSAERTGGSVSTLTIQRTQQEDSAVYLCASRAGFNEQFFGPGTRLTVL.

The rearrangement joins TRBV9 to TRBJ2-3; TRBD1 agrees at 10 bases. The trim removed 2 bases at V and 6 bases at J, leaving 9 bases unmatched. This CDR3 is built from 16 residues. Germline CDR1 SGDLS, CDR2 YYNGEE. The CDR3 bases are TGTGCCAGCAGCGTGCTCGGGACAGGGGTTTCGGATACGCAGTATTTT. Its protein is CASSVLGTGVSDTQYF.